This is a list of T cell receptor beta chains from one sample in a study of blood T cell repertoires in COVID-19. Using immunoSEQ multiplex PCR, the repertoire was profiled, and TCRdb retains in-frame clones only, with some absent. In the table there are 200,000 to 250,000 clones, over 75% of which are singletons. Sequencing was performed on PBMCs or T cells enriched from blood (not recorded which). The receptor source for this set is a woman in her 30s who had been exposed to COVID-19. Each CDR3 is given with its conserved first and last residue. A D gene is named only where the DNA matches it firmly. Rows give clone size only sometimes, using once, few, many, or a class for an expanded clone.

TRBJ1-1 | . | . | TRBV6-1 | CASSEIQRRRTEAFF | TGTGCCAGCAGTGAAATTCAGCGCCGGCGCACTGAAGCTTTCTTT
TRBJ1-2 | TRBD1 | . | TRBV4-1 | CASSQDGGTGGGYGYTF | TGCGCCAGCAGCCAAGATGGGGGAACAGGGGGCGGCTATGGCTACACCTTC
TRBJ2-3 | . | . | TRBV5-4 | CASSRWRAGTDTQYF | TGTGCCAGCAGCCGATGGAGGGCGGGCACAGATACGCAGTATTTT
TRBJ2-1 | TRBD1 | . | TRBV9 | CASSVTGTDYNEQFF | TGTGCCAGCAGCGTCACCGGGACAGACTACAATGAGCAGTTCTTC
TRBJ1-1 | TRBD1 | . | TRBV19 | CASSLGQGSTEAFF | TGTGCCAGTAGTTTGGGACAGGGCAGCACTGAAGCTTTCTTT
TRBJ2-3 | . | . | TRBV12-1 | CASSRPTSPDTQYF | TGTGCCAGCAGCCGCCCGACTAGTCCAGATACGCAGTATTTT
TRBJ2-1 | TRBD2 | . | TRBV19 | CASSILRGGLAFSSYNEQFF | TGTGCCAGTAGTATCTTAAGGGGAGGACTAGCGTTCAGCTCCTACAATGAGCAGTTCTTC
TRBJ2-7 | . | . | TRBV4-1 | CASSQEPRVSDEQYF | TGCGCCAGCAGCCAAGAGCCCAGGGTAAGCGACGAGCAGTACTTC
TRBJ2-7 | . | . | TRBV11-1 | CASTPSKDWHYEQYF | TGTGCCAGCACCCCGTCCAAGGACTGGCACTACGAGCAGTACTTC
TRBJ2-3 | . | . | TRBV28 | CASGLAAFTDTQYF | TGTGCCAGCGGCTTAGCGGCTTTCACAGATACGCAGTATTTT
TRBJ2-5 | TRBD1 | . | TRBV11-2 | CASSQDRGQETQYF | TGTGCCAGCAGCCAGGACAGGGGGCAAGAGACCCAGTACTTC
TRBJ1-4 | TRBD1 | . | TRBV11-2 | CASSLGDQGGEKLFF | TGTGCCAGCAGCTTAGGAGACCAGGGGGGTGAAAAACTGTTTTTT
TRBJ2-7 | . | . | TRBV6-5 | CAARQGSGYEQYF | TGTGCCGCACGGCAGGGATCCGGGTACGAGCAGTACTTC
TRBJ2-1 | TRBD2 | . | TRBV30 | CAWTSGSNEQFF | TGTGCCTGGACTAGCGGGAGTAATGAGCAGTTCTTC
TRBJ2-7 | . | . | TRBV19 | CASSIAPGSYEQYF | TGTGCCAGTAGTATAGCGCCAGGGTCCTACGAGCAGTACTTC
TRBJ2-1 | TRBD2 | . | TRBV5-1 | CASSLGLAGGPINNEQFF | TGCGCCAGCAGCTTAGGACTAGCGGGAGGGCCGATTAACAATGAGCAGTTCTTC
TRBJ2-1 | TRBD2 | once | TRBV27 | CASSLRAGGSYEQFF | TGTGCCAGCAGTTTACGAGCGGGAGGTTCCTATGAGCAGTTCTTC
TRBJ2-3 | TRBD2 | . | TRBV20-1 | CSASFSGGPPDTQYF | TGCAGTGCTAGTTTTTCGGGAGGGCCCCCAGATACGCAGTATTTT
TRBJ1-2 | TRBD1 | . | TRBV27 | CASSLGQGILGYTF | TGTGCCAGCAGTTTGGGACAGGGGATCTTAGGCTACACCTTC
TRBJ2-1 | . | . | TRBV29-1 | CSVESRINEQFF | TGCAGCGTTGAATCCAGAATTAATGAGCAGTTCTTC
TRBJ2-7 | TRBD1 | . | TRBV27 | CASSLSGTGAYEQYF | TGTGCCAGCAGTTTATCCGGGACAGGGGCCTACGAGCAGTACTTC
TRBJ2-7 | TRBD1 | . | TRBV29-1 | CSVPGTGGNEQYF | TGCAGCGTTCCCGGGACAGGGGGCAACGAGCAGTACTTC
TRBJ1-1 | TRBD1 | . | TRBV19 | CASRKKGQIMNTEAFF | TGTGCCAGTAGAAAAAAGGGACAGATCATGAACACTGAAGCTTTCTTT
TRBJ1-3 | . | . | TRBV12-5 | CASGLVQENTIYF | TGTGCTAGTGGTTTGGTACAGGAAAACACCATATATTTT
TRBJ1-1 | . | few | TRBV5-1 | CASSAGQNTEAFF | TGCGCCAGCAGCGCCGGACAGAACACTGAAGCTTTCTTT
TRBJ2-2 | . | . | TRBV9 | CASSVVSGSPNTGELFF | TGTGCCAGCAGCGTAGTGTCAGGGTCCCCGAACACCGGGGAGCTGTTTTTT
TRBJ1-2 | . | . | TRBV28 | CASSWQRYGYTF | TGTGCCAGCAGTTGGCAGCGCTATGGCTACACCTTC
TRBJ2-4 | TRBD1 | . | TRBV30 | CAWNLPDRGLPYF | TGTGCCTGGAATCTCCCCGACAGGGGTTTGCCGTACTTC
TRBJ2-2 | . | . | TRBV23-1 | CASSQSIGERRTGELFF | TGCGCCAGCAGTCAATCAATCGGGGAAAGACGGACCGGGGAGCTGTTTTTT
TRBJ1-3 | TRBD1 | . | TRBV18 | CASSPRMTGGTGNTIYF | TGTGCCAGCTCACCCCGGATGACAGGGGGCACTGGAAACACCATATATTTT
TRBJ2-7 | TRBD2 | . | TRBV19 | CASSNSLAEYYEQYF | TGTGCCAGTAGTAACTCCCTAGCGGAATACTACGAGCAGTACTTC
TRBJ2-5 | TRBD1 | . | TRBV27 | CASSSYRGEQETQYF | TGTGCCAGCAGTTCCTACAGGGGGGAACAAGAGACCCAGTACTTC
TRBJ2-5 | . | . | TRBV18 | CASSPGRVTGETQYF | TGTGCCAGCTCACCCGGCAGGGTTACGGGAGAGACCCAGTACTTC
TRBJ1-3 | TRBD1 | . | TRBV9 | CASSLGQGFSGNTIYF | TGTGCCAGCAGCTTGGGACAGGGCTTCTCTGGAAACACCATATATTTT
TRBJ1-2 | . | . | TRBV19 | CASSIKREGTYGYTF | TGTGCCAGTAGTATAAAGAGGGAGGGGACCTATGGCTACACCTTC
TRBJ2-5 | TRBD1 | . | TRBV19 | CASSPDRVRETQYF | TGTGCCAGTAGCCCTGACAGGGTGAGGGAGACCCAGTACTTC
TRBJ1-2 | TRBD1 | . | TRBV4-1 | CASSLDGQGADGYTF | TGCGCCAGCAGCCTAGATGGACAGGGGGCCGATGGCTACACCTTC
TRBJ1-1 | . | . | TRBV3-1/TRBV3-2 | CASSHGGREAFF | TGTGCCAGCAGCCACGGGGGGAGGGAAGCTTTCTTT
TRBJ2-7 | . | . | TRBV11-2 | CASSSLRGSYEQYF | TGTGCCAGCAGCTCCCTGCGGGGCTCCTACGAGCAGTACTTC
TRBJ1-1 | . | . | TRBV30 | CAWSVRGYTEAFF | TGTGCCTGGAGTGTACGCGGGTACACTGAAGCTTTCTTT
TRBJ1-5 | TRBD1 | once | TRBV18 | CASSRDRGLHQPQHF | TGTGCCAGCTCACGGGACAGGGGGTTACATCAGCCCCAGCATTTT